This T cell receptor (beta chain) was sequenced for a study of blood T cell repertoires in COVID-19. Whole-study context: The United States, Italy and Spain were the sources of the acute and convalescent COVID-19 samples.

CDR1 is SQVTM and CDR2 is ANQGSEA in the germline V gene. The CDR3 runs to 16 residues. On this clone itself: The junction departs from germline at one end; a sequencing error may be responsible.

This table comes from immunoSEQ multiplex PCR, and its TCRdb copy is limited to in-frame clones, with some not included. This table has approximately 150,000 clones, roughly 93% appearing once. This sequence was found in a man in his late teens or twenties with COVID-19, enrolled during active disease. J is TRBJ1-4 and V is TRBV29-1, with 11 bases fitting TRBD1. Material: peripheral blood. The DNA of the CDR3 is TGCAGCGTCTGGGTCCCGGGACAGGGGGAAGTCGAAAAACTGCTTTTT. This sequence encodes CSVWVPGQGEVEKLLF.